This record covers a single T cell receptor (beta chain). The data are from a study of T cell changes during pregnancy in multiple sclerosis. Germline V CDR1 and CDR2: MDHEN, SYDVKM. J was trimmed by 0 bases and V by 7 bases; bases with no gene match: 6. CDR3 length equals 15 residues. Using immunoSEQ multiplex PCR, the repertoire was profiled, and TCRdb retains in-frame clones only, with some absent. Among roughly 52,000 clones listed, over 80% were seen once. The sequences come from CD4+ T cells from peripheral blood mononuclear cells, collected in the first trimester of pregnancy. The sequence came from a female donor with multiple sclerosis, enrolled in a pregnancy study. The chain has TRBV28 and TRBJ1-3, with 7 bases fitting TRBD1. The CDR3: CASTPNRGSGNTIYF. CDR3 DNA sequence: TGTGCCAGCACTCCGAACAGGGGCTCTGGAAACACCATATATTTT.